This TCR beta chain was captured in a study of blood T cell repertoires in COVID-19. About the research overall: The United States, Italy and Spain were the sources of the acute and convalescent COVID-19 samples. The cDNA or gDNA used as material had been derived from T cells, B-cell-depleted T cells, or PBMCs.

Original data processing: How many nucleated cells were present was estimated from reference gene primer amplification. Assay used: immunoSEQ multiplex PCR; TCRdb lists only in-frame clones, some missing. V and J calls and clone size come straight from that table; D and trimming were deduced from the DNA. Among 70,000 to 95,000 clones listed, about 90% were seen once. Trimming removed 6 bases from V and 2 bases from J, with 20 bases in between. CDR3 length equals 16 residues. CDR1 and CDR2 from the germline V gene are MNHEY and SMNVEV (reference sequence). The sequence was obtained from a woman at least 80 years old with acute or convalescent COVID-19. This rearrangement joins TRBV27 to TRBJ2-7; D gene uncertain. Material: peripheral blood. The CDR3 coding sequence is TGTGCCAGCAGGGTTCGGCCCCGCGATGGGCCCTACGAGCAGTACTTC. It yields the protein CASRVRPRDGPYEQYF.